The 14 T cell receptor beta chains reported below all come from one sample, sequenced in a study of cytomegalovirus exposure and HLA in healthy donors. It was with 60 Vbeta and 13 Jbeta primers that the PCR ran. Here immunoSEQ multiplex PCR was the method, and the copy in TCRdb shows in-frame clones only, minus some. The profile covers a few hundred thousand clones, with more than 60% appearing a single time and about 0.23% taken by the ten largest. What was sequenced was PBMCs. Source of these receptors: a girl aged 2 to 10 in good health and CMV-seronegative.

This clone appeared a few times. V gene TRBV5-1 combines with J gene TRBJ1-1, with 10 bases aligning to TRBD1. Germline V lookup: CDR1 SGHRS, CDR2 YFSETQ. V lost 4 bases to trimming and J lost 3 bases; unmatched junction nucleotides: 3. The CDR3 covers 14 residues. DNA of the CDR3: TGCGCCAGCAGCGACAGGGGGCGGGACACTGAAGCTTTCTTT. This encodes CASSDRGRDTEAFF.

The chain couples TRBV19 to TRBJ1-1; TRBD1 matches at 8 bases. J was trimmed by 7 bases and V by 6 bases; bases with no gene match: 7. Germline CDR1 LNHDA, CDR2 SQIVND (reference sequence). The CDR3 sequence is 13 residues long. The CDR3 DNA is TGTGCCAGTAGCTATGGGGGACAGGATGAAGCTTTCTTT. Protein sequence: CASSYGGQDEAFF.

The chain couples TRBV5-4 to TRBJ1-3; possible D gene TRBD1, 5 bases. The CDR3 runs to 17 residues. Deletions cut 1 base from V and 1 base from J, with 15 bases between. Germline CDR1 reads SGHNT; CDR2 reads YYREEE (reference sequence). CDR3 amino acids: CASSLFTGLSSGNTIYF. The CDR3 DNA reads as TGTGCCAGCAGCTTGTTTACAGGCCTTTCATCTGGAAACACCATATATTTT. Full variable domain (rest looked up from reference TRBV5-4 and TRBJ1-3): ETGVTQSPTHLIKTRGQQVTLRCSSQSGHNTVSWYQQALGQGPQFIFQYYREEENGRGNFPPRFSGLQFPNYSSELNVNALELDDSALYLCASSLFTGLSSGNTIYFGEGSWLTVV.

The chain links TRBV4-1 to TRBJ2-7, with 7 nucleotides matching TRBD2. The CDR3 is 15 residues long. V was clipped by 0 bases and J by 3 bases; unmatched bases: 5. Germline loops: CDR1 MGHRA, CDR2 YSYEKL. The CDR3 reads CASSQDNQRGYEQYF. In nucleotides, the CDR3 is TGCGCCAGCAGCCAAGATAACCAGCGGGGCTACGAGCAGTACTTC.

This sequence joins TRBV27 and TRBJ1-6; D may be TRBD1 (6 bases). Germline V CDR1 and CDR2: MNHEY, SMNVEV (reference sequence). This CDR3 has 14 residues. V lost 2 bases to trimming and J lost 6 bases, with 8 bases between them. The CDR3 DNA is TGTGCCAGCAGTTTAGTCAGGGGTAATTCACCCCTCCACTTT. This encodes CASSLVRGNSPLHF.

This clone was seen only once. The chain uses TRBV15 and TRBJ1-5, with D possibly TRBD1 on 5 matching bases. The CDR3 consists of 16 residues. Germline lookup yields CDR1 LNHNV and CDR2 YYDKDF (reference sequence). V was trimmed by 4 bases and J by 0 bases, leaving 13 bases between them. The CDR3 spells CATSTDRLYSNQPQHF. The CDR3 DNA is TGTGCCACCAGCACCGACAGATTATATAGCAATCAGCCCCAGCATTTT.

The rearrangement joins TRBV15 to TRBJ2-3; 7 bases line up with TRBD1. Germline trimming cut 4 bases from V and 2 bases from J; bases unmatched to any gene: 3. Germline V gives CDR1 LNHNV, CDR2 YYDKDF (reference sequence). CDR3 length: 14 residues. CDR3: CATSKGQATDTQYF. CDR3 DNA sequence: TGTGCCACCAGCAAAGGACAGGCCACAGATACGCAGTATTTT. Filled out from reference TRBV15 and TRBJ2-3, the complete variable domain reads DAMVIQNPRYQVTQFGKPVTLSCSQTLNHNVMYWYQQKSSQAPKLLFHYYDKDFNNEADTPDNFQSRRPNTSFCFLDIRSPGLGDTAMYLCATSKGQATDTQYFGPGTRLTVL.

This sequence joins TRBV10-1 and TRBJ2-7, with D maybe TRBD2 (6 bases). Trimming shortened V by 2 bases and J by 0 bases, and 14 bases separated the two germline ends. CDR1 is WNHNN and CDR2 is SYGVQD in the germline V gene (reference sequence). The CDR3 runs 16 residues. The CDR3: CASSEGISGFSYEQYF. The CDR3 bases are TGCGCCAGCAGTGAGGGCATTAGCGGTTTCTCCTACGAGCAGTACTTC.

This chain connects TRBV7-6 to TRBJ2-5; tentatively, D is TRBD1 (6 bases). Germline-derived CDR1 and CDR2 are SGHVS and FNYEAQ. This CDR3 is 17 amino acids long. The V end lost 5 bases, the J end lost 5 bases, and 24 bases lay between the germline ends. The DNA for the CDR3 is TGTGCCAGCAGCCCAGACCACAGGGTATCAAGTCGGGAGACCCAGTACTTC. Translated, it gives CASSPDHRVSSRETQYF. Full variable domain (missing parts from reference TRBV7-6 and TRBJ2-5): GAGVSQSPRYKVTKRGQDVALRCDPISGHVSLYWYRQALGQGPEFLTYFNYEAQQDKSGLPNDRFSAERPEGSISTLTIQRTEQRDSAMYRCASSPDHRVSSRETQYFGPGTRLLVL.

In DNA form, the CDR3 reads TGCGCCAGCAGCAAAAACAGGGGCACATACACTGAAGCTTTCTTT. It encodes CASSKNRGTYTEAFF. The chain employs TRBV5-1 and TRBJ1-1; TRBD1 matches at 7 bases. Trimming took 4 bases from V and 3 from J; bases not matched to a gene: 9. CDR1 is SGHRS, CDR2 YFSETQ, per germline. The length of the CDR3 is 15 residues.

The V gene is TRBV11-2, the J gene TRBJ2-5; 7 bases match TRBD1. The CDR3 loop spans 18 amino acids. The germline V gene encodes CDR1 SGHAT and CDR2 FQNNGV. With 5 bases clipped from V and 4 bases from J, the junction kept 19 bases outside the gene matches. The CDR3 DNA reads as TGTGCCAGCAGCCCTGCGACAGGGTCTCTGACTTTGGCAGAGACCCAGTACTTC. The encoded protein is CASSPATGSLTLAETQYF.

This chain links TRBV7-8 with TRBJ2-7, with 13 bases fitting TRBD2. V lost 0 bases, J lost 2 bases, and 19 bases stayed unmatched. Germline V lookup: CDR1 SGHVS, CDR2 FQNEAQ. This CDR3 is built from 22 residues. CDR3 bases: TGTGCCAGCAGCTTAGCCCCCTATTATCCGGGACTAGCGGGACCTATCACCTACGAGCAGTACTTC. Amino acid sequence: CASSLAPYYPGLAGPITYEQYF.

This clone came up once. The CDR3 loop is CASSPTGGGRPQHF. CDR3 in DNA: TGTGCCAGCTCACCTACCGGCGGGGGTCGGCCCCAGCATTTT. The chain joins TRBV18 to TRBJ1-5, with D possibly matching TRBD1 (5 bases). Germline CDR1 and CDR2: KGHSH and LQKENI. The length of the CDR3 is 14 residues. V lost 3 bases and J lost 9, with 15 bases in between.

This chain connects TRBV5-1 to TRBJ2-3; TRBD1 aligns across 9 bases. CDR3 length: 14 residues. J lost 6 bases, V lost 6 bases, and 8 bases had no gene match. From germline, CDR1 is SGHRS and CDR2 YFSETQ. CDR3 residues: CASKPTGGTDTQYF. The CDR3 bases are TGCGCCAGCAAACCGACAGGGGGGACTGATACGCAGTATTTT.